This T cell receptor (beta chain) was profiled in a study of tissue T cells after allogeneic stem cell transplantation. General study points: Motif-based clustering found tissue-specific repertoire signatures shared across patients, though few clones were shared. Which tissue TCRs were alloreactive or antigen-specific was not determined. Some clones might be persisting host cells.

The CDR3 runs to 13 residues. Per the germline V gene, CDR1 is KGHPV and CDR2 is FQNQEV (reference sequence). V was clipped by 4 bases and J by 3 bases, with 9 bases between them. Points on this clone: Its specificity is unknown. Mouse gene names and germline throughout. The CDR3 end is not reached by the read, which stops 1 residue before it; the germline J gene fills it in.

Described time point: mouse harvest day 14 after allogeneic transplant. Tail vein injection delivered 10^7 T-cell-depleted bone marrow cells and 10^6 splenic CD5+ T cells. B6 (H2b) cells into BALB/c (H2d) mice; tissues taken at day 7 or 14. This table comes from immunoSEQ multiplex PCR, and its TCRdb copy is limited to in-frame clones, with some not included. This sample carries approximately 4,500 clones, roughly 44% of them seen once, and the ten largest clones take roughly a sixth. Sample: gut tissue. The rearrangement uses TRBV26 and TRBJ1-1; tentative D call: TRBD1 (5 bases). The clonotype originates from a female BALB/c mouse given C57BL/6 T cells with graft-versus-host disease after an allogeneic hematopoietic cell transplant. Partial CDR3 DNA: TGTGCCAGCAGTCCCGGGGCTGACACAGAAGTCTTC. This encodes CASSPGADTEVF. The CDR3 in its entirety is CASSPGADTEVFF. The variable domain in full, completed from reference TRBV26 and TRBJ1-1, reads NSKVIQTPRYLVKGQGQKAKMRCIPEKGHPVVFWYQQNKNNEFKFLINFQNQEVLQQIDMTEKRFSAECPSNSPCSLEIQSSEAGDSALYLCASSPGADTEVFFGKGTRLTVV.